This T cell receptor (beta chain) was recovered during a study of shared clonotypes between healthy human individuals. Assay: immunoSEQ multiplex PCR; the TCRdb copy retains only in-frame clones and omits some. The sample holds hundreds of thousands of clones; roughly 96% are singletons and the top ten take about 0.11%. This clone was detected once. Only CD45RO-negative cells positively selected for CCR7 counted as naive CD8 cells, so terminally differentiated effector memory CD45RA+ cells were excluded. From germline, CDR1 is MGHRA and CDR2 YSYEKL. Trimming at V came to 2 bases and at J to 5 bases, leaving 13 bases not matched to a gene. This CDR3 contains 17 residues.

This chain uses TRBV4-1 with TRBJ2-5, with 8 positions matching TRBD2. The material sequenced was naive CD8+ T cells sorted from blood. This clonotype was obtained from a woman aged 30 to 39 in good health. CDR3 nucleotides: TGCGCCAGCAGCCAACGGCGGAAAGCGGGAGAGGGTGAGACCCAGTACTTC. The encoded protein is CASSQRRKAGEGETQYF.